Here is one TCR beta chain with its context. The data are from a study of control samples from healthy donors and cancer patients. The protocol was immunoSEQ multiplex PCR, while the TCRdb copy is restricted to in-frame clones and leaves out a portion. The profile shows 150,000 or so clones, about 93% of them singletons. J was trimmed by 3 bases and V by 3 bases; bases with no gene match: 4. CDR3 length equals 14 residues. Germline CDR1 is SGHNT and CDR2 is YYREEE (reference sequence). The sample was PBMCs. The chain is built from TRBV5-4 and TRBJ2-7; TRBD1 matches at 9 bases. The receptor was isolated from a man aged 60 to 75 with colorectal cancer. The CDR3 loop reads CASSSGTGFYEQYF. The CDR3 nucleotides are TGTGCCAGCAGCTCGGGGACAGGGTTCTACGAGCAGTACTTC.